These 6 T cell receptor beta chains were sequenced from one sample in a study of blood T cell repertoires in COVID-19. Here immunoSEQ multiplex PCR was the method, and the copy in TCRdb shows in-frame clones only, minus some. The sample lists around 240,000 clones; approximately 83% were seen once. The sequenced sample consisted of PBMCs or T cells enriched from blood (not recorded which). The receptors shown here come from a woman aged 45-59 years who had recovered from COVID-19.

Here the CDR3 DNA reads TGCGCCAGCAGCCCGTCCGGGTCAAGCTCCTACAATGAGCAGTTCTTC. It is translated as CASSPSGSSSYNEQFF. The chain links TRBV5-1 to TRBJ2-1; D gene ambiguous. The CDR3 loop spans 16 amino acids. Trimming pared 4 bases from V and 0 bases from J, leaving 14 bases between. Germline V gene sequence: CDR1 SGHRS, CDR2 YFSETQ. Combining the CDR3 with reference TRBV5-1 and TRBJ2-1 gives the whole variable domain KAGVTQTPRYLIKTRGQQVTLSCSPISGHRSVSWYQQTPGQGLQFLFEYFSETQRNKGNFPGRFSGRQFSNSRSEMNVSTLELGDSALYLCASSPSGSSSYNEQFFGPGTRLTVL.

This sequence joins TRBV5-1 and TRBJ2-7, with 10 bases identical to TRBD2. V shed 4 bases, J shed 4 bases, and the junction held 8 bases outside the gene matches. Germline V CDR1 and CDR2: SGHRS, YFSETQ. The CDR3 is made up of 15 amino acids. This chain's CDR3 is CASSRSLAGDYEQYF. Written as DNA, the CDR3 is TGCGCCAGCAGCCGGTCCCTAGCGGGAGATTACGAGCAGTACTTC.

As DNA, the CDR3 is TGCAGCGCCGCGGACAGTAACTCTGGAAACACCATATATTTT. Amino acids: CSAADSNSGNTIYF. The V call is TRBV29-1, the J call TRBJ1-3; a weak D match, TRBD1 (6 bases). The length of the CDR3 is 14 residues. V shed 7 bases and J shed 0 bases, with 13 bases lying between them. CDR1 SQVTM and CDR2 ANQGSEA come from the germline V gene.

V gene TRBV19 combines with J gene TRBJ2-2; D is possibly TRBD2 (6 bases). V was clipped by 5 bases and J by 1 base, with 14 bases between them. CDR3 length: 16 residues. Germline CDR1 LNHDA, CDR2 SQIVND (reference sequence). The chain's CDR3 is CASSLWGGVNTGELFF. The CDR3 bases are TGTGCCAGTAGTCTATGGGGCGGGGTGAACACCGGGGAGCTGTTTTTT.

The rearrangement links TRBV19 to TRBJ2-1; TRBD2 matches at 9 bases. This CDR3 has 15 residues. Germline-derived CDR1 and CDR2 are LNHDA and SQIVND (reference sequence). Unmatched junction bases numbered 3, after V lost 2 bases and J lost 4 bases. The DNA for the CDR3 is TGTGCCAGTAGTATACGGGCGGGAGGGTACAATGAGCAGTTCTTC. This sequence encodes CASSIRAGGYNEQFF. Using reference TRBV19 and TRBJ2-1 for the parts outside the CDR3, the full variable domain is DGGITQSPKYLFRKEGQNVTLSCEQNLNHDAMYWYRQDPGQGLRLIYYSQIVNDFQKGDIAEGYSVSREKKESFPLTVTSAQKNPTAFYLCASSIRAGGYNEQFFGPGTRLTVL.

This clone has just one count. This chain links TRBV28 with TRBJ1-2; 8 nucleotides match TRBD1. The CDR3 runs 14 residues. V lost 4 bases to trimming and J lost 6 bases; unmatched junction nucleotides: 7. Germline V CDR1 and CDR2: MDHEN, SYDVKM. This CDR3 is CASSSPGTGHGYTF. The CDR3 DNA is TGTGCCAGCAGTTCCCCCGGGACAGGTCATGGCTACACCTTC.